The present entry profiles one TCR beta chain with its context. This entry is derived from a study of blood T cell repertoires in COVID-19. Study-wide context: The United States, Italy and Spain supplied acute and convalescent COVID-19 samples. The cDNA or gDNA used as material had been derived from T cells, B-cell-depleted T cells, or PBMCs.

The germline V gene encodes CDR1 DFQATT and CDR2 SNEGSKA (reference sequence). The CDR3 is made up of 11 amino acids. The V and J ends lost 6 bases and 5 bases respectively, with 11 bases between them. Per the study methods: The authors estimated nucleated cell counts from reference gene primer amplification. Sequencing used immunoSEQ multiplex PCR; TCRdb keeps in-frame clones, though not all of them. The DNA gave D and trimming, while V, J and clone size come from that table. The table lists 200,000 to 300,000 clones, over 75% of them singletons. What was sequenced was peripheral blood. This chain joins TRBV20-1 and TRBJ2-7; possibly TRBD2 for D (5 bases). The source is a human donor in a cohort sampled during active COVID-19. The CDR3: CSATLVHEQYF. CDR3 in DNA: TGCAGTGCCACACTAGTGCACGAGCAGTACTTC.